This TCR beta chain came from a study of OX40 agonist ivuxolimab in advanced cancers. Findings of the study overall: The study found among the lowest clonal expansion in partial responders at 0.1-3.0 mg/kg.

Details on this clone: Its specificity is not known.

Profiling relied on immunoSEQ multiplex PCR, and the TCRdb table lists in-frame clones only, not all of them. The sample comprises 48,000 or so clones, about 87% of which are singletons, and approximately 2% rests with the top ten. The specimen was CD4+ or CD8+ T cells sorted from blood, collected in a trial of the OX40 agonist ivuxolimab. The source of this sequence is an adult with an advanced solid tumor such as melanoma, head and neck, liver or kidney cancer.

In DNA form, the CDR3 reads TGTGCCAGCAGTGAAGAGGGGGGCCCCACAGATACGCAGTATTTT. It specifies CASSEEGGPTDTQYF. The V and J genes are TRBV2 and TRBJ2-3; D is possibly TRBD1 or TRBD2 (6 bases each). Looked up from germline, CDR1 is SNHLY and CDR2 is FYNNEI. There are 15 residues in the CDR3. V dropped 1 base and J dropped 2 bases, with 10 bases sitting between them.